These 5 T cell receptor beta chains originate from one sample sequenced in a study of T cell changes during pregnancy in multiple sclerosis. Profiling relied on immunoSEQ multiplex PCR, and the TCRdb table lists in-frame clones only, not all of them. The table lists around 80,000 clones, roughly 96% of them singletons, with over 0.95% in the top ten. The sequenced sample was peripheral blood, obtained in the second trimester of pregnancy. The receptors were sampled from a female donor with multiple sclerosis, enrolled in a pregnancy study.

The chain carries TRBV13 and TRBJ1-5; D ambiguous. Germline V gene lookup returns CDR1 PRHDT and CDR2 FYEKMQ (reference sequence). V lost 1 base to trimming and J lost 3 bases, with 10 bases between them. The CDR3 is made up of 15 amino acids. The chain's CDR3 is CASSLAEDPNQPQHF. The CDR3 DNA is TGTGCCAGCAGCTTAGCGGAGGACCCCAATCAGCCCCAGCATTTT.

The CDR3 region has the DNA TGTGCCTGGAGGCAACAGGGATTACGCTATAACATTCAGTACTTC. It encodes CAWRQQGLRYNIQYF. This chain links TRBV30 with TRBJ2-4; D is possibly TRBD1 (6 bases). There are 15 residues in the CDR3. Germline-derived CDR1 and CDR2 are GTSNPN and SVGIG (reference sequence). Trimming took 3 bases from V and 7 from J, leaving 19 bases between them.

The rearrangement uses TRBV6-5 and TRBJ1-1; tentative D call: TRBD1 (6 bases). Germline V lookup: CDR1 MNHEY, CDR2 SVGAGI. V was pared by 3 bases and J by 0 bases, with 11 bases between. This CDR3 spans 15 amino acids. The CDR3 DNA reads as TGTGCCAGCAGTTATCAGGGGAAGATGAACACTGAAGCTTTCTTT. Translated: CASSYQGKMNTEAFF.

The chain links TRBV2 to TRBJ1-5; a weak D match, TRBD1 (6 bases). The CDR3 totals 13 residues. V shed 7 bases and J shed 4 bases, with 11 bases lying between them. The germline gives CDR1 SNHLY, CDR2 FYNNEI. This chain's CDR3 is CASTLRGNQPQHF. The CDR3 DNA follows: TGTGCCAGCACCCTAAGGGGGAATCAGCCCCAGCATTTT.

V usage is TRBV5-1 and J usage is TRBJ1-4, with D maybe TRBD1 (5 bases). CDR3 length equals 16 residues. The germline CDR1 and CDR2 sequences are SGHRS and YFSETQ. Trimming removed 2 bases at V and 0 bases at J, with 11 bases between. This CDR3 is CASSLNPRATNEKLFF. The DNA for the CDR3 is TGCGCCAGCAGCTTAAACCCCAGGGCAACTAATGAAAAACTGTTTTTT.